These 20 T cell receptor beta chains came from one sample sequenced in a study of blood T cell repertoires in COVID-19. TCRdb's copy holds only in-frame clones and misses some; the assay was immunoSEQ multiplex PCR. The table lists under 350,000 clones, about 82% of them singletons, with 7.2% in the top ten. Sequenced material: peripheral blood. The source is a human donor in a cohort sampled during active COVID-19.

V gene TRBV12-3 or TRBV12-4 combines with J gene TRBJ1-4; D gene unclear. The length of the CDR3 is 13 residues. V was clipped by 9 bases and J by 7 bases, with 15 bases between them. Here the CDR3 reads CASRISAGEKLFF. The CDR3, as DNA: TGTGCCAGTCGCATAAGCGCGGGTGAAAAACTGTTTTTT.

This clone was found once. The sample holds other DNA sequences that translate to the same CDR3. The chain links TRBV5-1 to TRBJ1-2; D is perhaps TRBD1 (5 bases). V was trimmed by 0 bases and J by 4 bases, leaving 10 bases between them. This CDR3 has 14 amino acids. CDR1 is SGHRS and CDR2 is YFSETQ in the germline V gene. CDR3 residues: CASSLGQGIYGYTF. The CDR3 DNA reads TGCGCCAGCAGCTTGGGTCAGGGTATCTATGGCTACACCTTC.

The CDR3 loop reads CASAMTGPLSYGYTF. For the CDR3, the DNA is TGTGCCAGCGCAATGACAGGACCTCTTAGCTATGGCTACACCTTC. The chain uses TRBV2 and TRBJ1-2, with D possibly TRBD1 on 6 matching bases. The germline gives CDR1 SNHLY, CDR2 FYNNEI. Trimming shortened V by 8 bases and J by 4 bases, and 20 bases separated the two germline ends. This CDR3 comprises 15 residues.

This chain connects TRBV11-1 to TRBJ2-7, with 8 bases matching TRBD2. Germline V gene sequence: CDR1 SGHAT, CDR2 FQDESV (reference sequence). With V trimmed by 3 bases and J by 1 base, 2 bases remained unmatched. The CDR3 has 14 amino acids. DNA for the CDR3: TGTGCCAGCAGCTTGAGACTAGCGTCCTACGAGCAGTACTTC. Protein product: CASSLRLASYEQYF. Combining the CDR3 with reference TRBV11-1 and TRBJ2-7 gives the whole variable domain EAEVAQSPRYKITEKSQAVAFWCDPISGHATLYWYRQILGQGPELLVQFQDESVVDDSQLPKDRFSAERLKGVDSTLKIQPAELGDSAMYLCASSLRLASYEQYFGPGTRLTVT.

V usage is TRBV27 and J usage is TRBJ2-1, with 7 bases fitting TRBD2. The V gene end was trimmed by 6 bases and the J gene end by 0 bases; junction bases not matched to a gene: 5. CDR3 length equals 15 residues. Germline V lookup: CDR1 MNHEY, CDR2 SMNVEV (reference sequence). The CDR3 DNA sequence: TGTGCCAGCAGCCCGACTAGCCCCTCCTACAATGAGCAGTTCTTC. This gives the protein CASSPTSPSYNEQFF.

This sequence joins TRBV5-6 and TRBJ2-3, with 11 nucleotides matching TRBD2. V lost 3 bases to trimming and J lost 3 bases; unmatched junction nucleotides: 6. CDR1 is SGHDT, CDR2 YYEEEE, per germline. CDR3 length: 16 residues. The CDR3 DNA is TGTGCCAGCAGCTCAAGACTAGCGGGGATTACAGATACGCAGTATTTT. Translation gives CASSSRLAGITDTQYF.

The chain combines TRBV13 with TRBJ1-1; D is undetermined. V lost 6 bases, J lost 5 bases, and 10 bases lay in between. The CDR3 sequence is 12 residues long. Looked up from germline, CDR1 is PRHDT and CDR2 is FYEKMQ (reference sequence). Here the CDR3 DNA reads TGTGCCAGCAGTAGCCGTAGGACTGAAGCTTTCTTT. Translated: CASSSRRTEAFF.

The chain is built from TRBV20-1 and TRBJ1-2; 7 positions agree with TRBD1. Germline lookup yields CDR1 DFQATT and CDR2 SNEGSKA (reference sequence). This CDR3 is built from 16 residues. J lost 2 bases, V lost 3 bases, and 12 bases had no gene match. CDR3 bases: TGCAGTGCTAGTGATTTGTCGGCAGGGGGAAACTATGGCTACACCTTC. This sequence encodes CSASDLSAGGNYGYTF.

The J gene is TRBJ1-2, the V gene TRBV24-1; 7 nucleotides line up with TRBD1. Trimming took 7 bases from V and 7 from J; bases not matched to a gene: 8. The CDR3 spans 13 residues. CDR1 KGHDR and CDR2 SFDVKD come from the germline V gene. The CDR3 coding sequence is TGTGCCACCAGCGCGACAGGGCTGTTTGGCTACACCTTC. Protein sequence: CATSATGLFGYTF.

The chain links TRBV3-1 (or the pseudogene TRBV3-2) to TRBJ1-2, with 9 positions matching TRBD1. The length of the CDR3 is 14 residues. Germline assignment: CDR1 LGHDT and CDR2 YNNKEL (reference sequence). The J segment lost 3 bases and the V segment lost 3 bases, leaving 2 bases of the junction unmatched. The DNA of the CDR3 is TGTGCCAGCAGCCAGGGACAGGGTGACTATGGCTACACCTTC. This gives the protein CASSQGQGDYGYTF.

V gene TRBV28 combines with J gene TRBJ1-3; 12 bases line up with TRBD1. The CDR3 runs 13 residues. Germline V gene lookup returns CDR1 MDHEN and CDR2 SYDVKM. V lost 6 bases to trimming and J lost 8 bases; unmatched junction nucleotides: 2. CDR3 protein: CASRGQGAYTIYF. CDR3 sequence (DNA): TGTGCCAGCAGGGGACAGGGGGCATACACCATATATTTT.

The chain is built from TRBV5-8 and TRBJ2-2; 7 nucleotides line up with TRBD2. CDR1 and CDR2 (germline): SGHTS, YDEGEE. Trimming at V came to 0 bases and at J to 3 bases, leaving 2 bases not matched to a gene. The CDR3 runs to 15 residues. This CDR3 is CASSLGAGDTGELFF. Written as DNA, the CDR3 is TGTGCCAGCAGCTTGGGCGCGGGGGACACCGGGGAGCTGTTTTTT. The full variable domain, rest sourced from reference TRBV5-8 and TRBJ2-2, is EAGVTQSPTHLIKTRGQQATLRCSPISGHTSVYWYQQALGLGLQFLLWYDEGEERNRGNFPPRFSGRQFPNYSSELNVNALELEDSALYLCASSLGAGDTGELFFGEGSRLTVL.

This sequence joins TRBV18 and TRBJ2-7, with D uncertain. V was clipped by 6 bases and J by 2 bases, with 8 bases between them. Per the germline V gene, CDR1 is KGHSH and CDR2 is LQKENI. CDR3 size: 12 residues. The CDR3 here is CASSNRAYEQYF. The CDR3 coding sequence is TGTGCCAGCTCTAACAGAGCCTACGAGCAGTACTTC.

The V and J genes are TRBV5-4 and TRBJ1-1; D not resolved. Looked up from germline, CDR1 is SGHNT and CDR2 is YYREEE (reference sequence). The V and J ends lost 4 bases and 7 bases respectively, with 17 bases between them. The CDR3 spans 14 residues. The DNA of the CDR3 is TGTGCCAGCAGCGGGGAGGTAGGTCGGGGTGAAGCTTTCTTT. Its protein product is CASSGEVGRGEAFF.

The CDR3 loop is CASSLGGGADTQYF. CDR3 nucleotide sequence: TGTGCCAGCAGCTTAGGCGGGGGGGCGGATACGCAGTATTTT. V and J are TRBV7-3 and TRBJ2-3; 9 nucleotides agree with TRBD2. V shed 2 bases, J shed 6 bases, and the junction held 3 bases outside the gene matches. The germline V gene has CDR1 SGHTA and CDR2 FQGTGA. The CDR3 sequence is 14 residues long.

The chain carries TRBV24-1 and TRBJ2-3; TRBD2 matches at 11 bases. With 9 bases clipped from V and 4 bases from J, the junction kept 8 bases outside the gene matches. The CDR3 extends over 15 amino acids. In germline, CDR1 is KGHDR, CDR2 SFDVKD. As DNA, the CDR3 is TGTGCCACCGAGATAGCGGGGGGGGCGGCAGATACGCAGTATTTT. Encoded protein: CATEIAGGAADTQYF.

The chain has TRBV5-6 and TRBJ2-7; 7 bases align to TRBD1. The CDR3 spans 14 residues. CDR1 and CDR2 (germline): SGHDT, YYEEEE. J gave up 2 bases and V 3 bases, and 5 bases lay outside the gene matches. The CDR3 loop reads CASSSRTGPYEQYF. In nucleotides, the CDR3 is TGTGCCAGCAGCTCCCGGACAGGACCCTACGAGCAGTACTTC.

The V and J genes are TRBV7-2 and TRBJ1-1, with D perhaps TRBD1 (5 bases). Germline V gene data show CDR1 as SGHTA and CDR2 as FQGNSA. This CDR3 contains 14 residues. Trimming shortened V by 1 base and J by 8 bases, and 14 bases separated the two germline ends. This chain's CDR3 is CASSLDPAGPEAFF. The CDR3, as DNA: TGTGCCAGCAGCTTAGACCCGGCGGGGCCCGAAGCTTTCTTT.

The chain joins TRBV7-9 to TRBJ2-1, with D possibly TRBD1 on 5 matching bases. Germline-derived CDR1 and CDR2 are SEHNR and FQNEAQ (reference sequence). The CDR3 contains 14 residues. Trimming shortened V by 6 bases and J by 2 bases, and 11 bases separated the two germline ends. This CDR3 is CASSWAGPYNEQFF. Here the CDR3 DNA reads TGTGCCAGCAGTTGGGCAGGGCCCTACAATGAGCAGTTCTTC.

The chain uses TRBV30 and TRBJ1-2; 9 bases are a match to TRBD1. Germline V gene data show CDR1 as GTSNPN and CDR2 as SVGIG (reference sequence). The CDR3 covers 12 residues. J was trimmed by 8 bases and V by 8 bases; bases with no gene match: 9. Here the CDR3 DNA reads TGTGCCAGTAAGACAGGGGGAGAAGGCTACACCTTC. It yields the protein CASKTGGEGYTF. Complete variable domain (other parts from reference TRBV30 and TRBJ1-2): SQTIHQWPATLVQPVGSPLSLECTVEGTSNPNLYWYRQAAGRGLQLLFYSVGIGQISSEVPQNLSASRPQDRQFILSSKKLLLSDSGFYLCASKTGGEGYTFGSGTRLTVV.